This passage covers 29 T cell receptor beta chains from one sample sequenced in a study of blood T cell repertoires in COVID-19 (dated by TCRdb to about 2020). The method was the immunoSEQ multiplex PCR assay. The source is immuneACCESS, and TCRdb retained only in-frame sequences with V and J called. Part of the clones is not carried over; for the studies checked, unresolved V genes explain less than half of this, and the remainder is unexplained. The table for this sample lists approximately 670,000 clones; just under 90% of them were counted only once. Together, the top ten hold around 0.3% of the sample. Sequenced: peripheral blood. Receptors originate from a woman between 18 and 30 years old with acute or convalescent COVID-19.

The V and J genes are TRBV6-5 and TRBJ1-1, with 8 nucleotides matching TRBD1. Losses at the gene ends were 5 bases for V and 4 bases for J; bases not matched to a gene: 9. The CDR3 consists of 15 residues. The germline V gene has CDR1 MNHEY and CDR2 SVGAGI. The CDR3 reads CASSQNQGAGTEAFF. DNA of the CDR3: TGTGCCAGCAGTCAGAACCAGGGGGCGGGCACTGAAGCTTTCTTT.

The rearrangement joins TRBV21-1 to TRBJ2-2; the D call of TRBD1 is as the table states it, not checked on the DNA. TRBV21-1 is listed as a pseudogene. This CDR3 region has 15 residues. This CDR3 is CASSKDRLSTGELFF. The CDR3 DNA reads TGTGCCAGCAGCAAGGACAGGTTAAGCACCGGGGAGCTGTTTTTT.

The CDR3 spells CAWESSSYNSPLHF. DNA for the CDR3: TGTGCCTGGGAATCGAGCTCCTATAATTCACCCCTCCACTTT. The genes are TRBV30 and TRBJ1-6; no clear D gene. The V and J ends lost 5 bases and 0 bases respectively, with 8 bases between them. The CDR3 has 14 residues. Looked up from germline, CDR1 is GTSNPN and CDR2 is SVGIG (reference sequence).

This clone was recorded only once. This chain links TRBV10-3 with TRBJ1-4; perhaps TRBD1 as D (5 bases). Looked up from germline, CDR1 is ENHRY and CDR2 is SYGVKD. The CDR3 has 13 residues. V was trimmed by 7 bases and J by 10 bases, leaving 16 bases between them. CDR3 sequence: CAINRRATGKLFF. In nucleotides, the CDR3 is TGTGCCATCAACCGACGGGCCACAGGAAAACTGTTTTTT.

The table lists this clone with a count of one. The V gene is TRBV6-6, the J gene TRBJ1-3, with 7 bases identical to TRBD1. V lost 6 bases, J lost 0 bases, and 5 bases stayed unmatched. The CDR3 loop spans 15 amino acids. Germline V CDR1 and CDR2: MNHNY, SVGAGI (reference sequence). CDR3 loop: CASSKQGNSGNTIYF. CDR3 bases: TGTGCCAGCAGCAAACAGGGGAACTCTGGAAACACCATATATTTT.

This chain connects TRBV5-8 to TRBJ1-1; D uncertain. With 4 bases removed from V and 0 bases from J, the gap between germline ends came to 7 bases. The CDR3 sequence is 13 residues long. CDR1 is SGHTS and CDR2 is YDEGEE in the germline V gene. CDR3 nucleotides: TGTGCCAGCAGCATGCAGATGAACACTGAAGCTTTCTTT. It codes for CASSMQMNTEAFF. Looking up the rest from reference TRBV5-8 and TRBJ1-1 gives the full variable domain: EAGVTQSPTHLIKTRGQQATLRCSPISGHTSVYWYQQALGLGLQFLLWYDEGEERNRGNFPPRFSGRQFPNYSSELNVNALELEDSALYLCASSMQMNTEAFFGQGTRLTVV.

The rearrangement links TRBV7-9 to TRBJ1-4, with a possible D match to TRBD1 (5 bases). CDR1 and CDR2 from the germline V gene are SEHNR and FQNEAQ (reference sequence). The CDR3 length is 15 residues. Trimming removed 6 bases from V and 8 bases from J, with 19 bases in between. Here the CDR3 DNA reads TGTGCCAGCAGAGGGCAGGGTTTTTCGGCAGAAAAACTGTTTTTT. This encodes CASRGQGFSAEKLFF.

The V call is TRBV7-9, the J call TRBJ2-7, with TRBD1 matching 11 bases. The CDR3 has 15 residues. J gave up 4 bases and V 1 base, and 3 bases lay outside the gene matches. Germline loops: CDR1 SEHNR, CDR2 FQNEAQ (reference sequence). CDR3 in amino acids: CASSLVGTGGYEQYF. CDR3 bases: TGTGCCAGCAGCTTAGTAGGGACAGGGGGTTACGAGCAGTACTTC.

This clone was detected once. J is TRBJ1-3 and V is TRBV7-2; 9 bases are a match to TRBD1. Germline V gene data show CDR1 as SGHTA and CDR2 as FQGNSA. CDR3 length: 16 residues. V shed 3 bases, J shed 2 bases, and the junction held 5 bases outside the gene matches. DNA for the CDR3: TGTGCCAGCAGCTTGAGGTGGGACAGGGCTGGAAACACCATATATTTT. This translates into CASSLRWDRAGNTIYF.

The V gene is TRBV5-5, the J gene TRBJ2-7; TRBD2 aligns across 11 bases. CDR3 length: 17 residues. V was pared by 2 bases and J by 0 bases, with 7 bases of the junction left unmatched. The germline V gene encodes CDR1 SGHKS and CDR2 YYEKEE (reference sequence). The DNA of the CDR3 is TGTGCCAGCAGCTTCCTAGCGGGGGGTCCGAGCTCCTACGAGCAGTACTTC. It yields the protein CASSFLAGGPSSYEQYF.

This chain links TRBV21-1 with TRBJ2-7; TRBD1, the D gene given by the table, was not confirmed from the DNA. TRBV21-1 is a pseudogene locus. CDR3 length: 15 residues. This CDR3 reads CASSPLGQATYEQYF. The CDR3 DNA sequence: TGTGCCAGCAGCCCCCTGGGACAGGCGACCTACGAGCAGTACTTC.

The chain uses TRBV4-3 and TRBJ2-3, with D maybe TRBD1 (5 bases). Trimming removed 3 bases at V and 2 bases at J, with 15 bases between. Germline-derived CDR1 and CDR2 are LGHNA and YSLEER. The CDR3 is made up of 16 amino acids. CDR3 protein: CASSHSTGRFTDTQYF. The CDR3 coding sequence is TGCGCCAGCAGCCACTCTACAGGACGCTTCACAGATACGCAGTATTTT.

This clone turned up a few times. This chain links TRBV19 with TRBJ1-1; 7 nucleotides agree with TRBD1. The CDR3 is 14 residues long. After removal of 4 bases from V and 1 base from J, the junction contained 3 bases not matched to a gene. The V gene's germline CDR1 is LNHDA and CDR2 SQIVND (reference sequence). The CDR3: CASSTRQGNTEAFF. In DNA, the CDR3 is TGTGCCAGTAGTACCAGACAGGGGAACACTGAAGCTTTCTTT.

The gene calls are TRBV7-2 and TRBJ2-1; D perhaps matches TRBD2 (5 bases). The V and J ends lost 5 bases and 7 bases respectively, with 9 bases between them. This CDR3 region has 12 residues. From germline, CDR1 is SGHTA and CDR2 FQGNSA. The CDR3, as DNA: TGTGCCAGCAGCATCGAGCGGAATGAGCAGTTCTTC. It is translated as CASSIERNEQFF. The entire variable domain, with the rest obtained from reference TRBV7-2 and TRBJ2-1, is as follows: GAGVSQSPSNKVTEKGKDVELRCDPISGHTALYWYRQSLGQGLEFLIYFQGNSAPDKSGLPSDRFSAERTGGSVSTLTIQRTQQEDSAVYLCASSIERNEQFFGPGTRLTVL.

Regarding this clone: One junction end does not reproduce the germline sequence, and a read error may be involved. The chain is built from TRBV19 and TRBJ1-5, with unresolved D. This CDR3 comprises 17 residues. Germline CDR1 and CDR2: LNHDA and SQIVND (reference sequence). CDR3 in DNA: TGTGCCAGTTGTATACGGGATGAGTTGAATAGCAATCAGCCCCAGCATTTT. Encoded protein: CASCIRDELNSNQPQHF. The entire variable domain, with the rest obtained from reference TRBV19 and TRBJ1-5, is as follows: DGGITQSPKYLFRKEGQNVTLSCEQNLNHDAMYWYRQDPGQGLRLIYYSQIVNDFQKGDIAEGYSVSREKKESFPLTVTSAQKNPTAFYLCASCIRDELNSNQPQHFGDGTRLSIL.

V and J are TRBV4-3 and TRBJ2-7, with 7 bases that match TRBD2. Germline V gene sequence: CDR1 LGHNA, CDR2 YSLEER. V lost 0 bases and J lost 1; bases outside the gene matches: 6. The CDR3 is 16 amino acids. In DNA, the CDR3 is TGCGCCAGCAGCCAAGAGCGAGCGGGGAGTTCCTACGAGCAGTACTTC. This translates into CASSQERAGSSYEQYF.

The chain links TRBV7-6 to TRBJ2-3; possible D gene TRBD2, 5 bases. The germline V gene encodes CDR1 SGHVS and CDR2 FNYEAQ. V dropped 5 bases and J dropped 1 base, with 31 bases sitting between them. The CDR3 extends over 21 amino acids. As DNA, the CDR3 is TGTGCCAGCAGCCTAAGGACTGGGCCCCTCAAAGGGCTTCTAGGCACAGATACGCAGTATTTT. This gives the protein CASSLRTGPLKGLLGTDTQYF.

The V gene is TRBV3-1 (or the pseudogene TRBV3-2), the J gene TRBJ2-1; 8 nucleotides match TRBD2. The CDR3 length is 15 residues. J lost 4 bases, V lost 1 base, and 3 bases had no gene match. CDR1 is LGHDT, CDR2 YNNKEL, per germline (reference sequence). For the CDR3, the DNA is TGTGCCAGCAGCCAAGGGCGGGGGGAGTACAATGAGCAGTTCTTC. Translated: CASSQGRGEYNEQFF.

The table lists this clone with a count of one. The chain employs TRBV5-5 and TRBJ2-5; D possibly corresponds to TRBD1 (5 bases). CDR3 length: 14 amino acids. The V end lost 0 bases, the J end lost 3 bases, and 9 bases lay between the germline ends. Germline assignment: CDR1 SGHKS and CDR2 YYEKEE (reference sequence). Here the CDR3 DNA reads TGTGCCAGCAGCTTGGCCGGCAGGGAAGAGACCCAGTACTTC. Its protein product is CASSLAGREETQYF.

In nucleotides, the CDR3 is TGTGCCAGCCAGACAGGGCTGGGCTATGGCTACACCTTC. Amino acids: CASQTGLGYGYTF. The rearrangement links TRBV25-1 to TRBJ1-2; 7 bases line up with TRBD1. CDR3 length equals 13 residues. The V gene's germline CDR1 is MGHDK and CDR2 SYGVNS. Trimming cost V 8 bases and J 4 bases; bases outside gene matches: 7.

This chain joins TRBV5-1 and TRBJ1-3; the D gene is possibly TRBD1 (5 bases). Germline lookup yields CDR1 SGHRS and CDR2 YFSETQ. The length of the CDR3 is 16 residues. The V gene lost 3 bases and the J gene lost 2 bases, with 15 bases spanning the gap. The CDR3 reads CASSSREGSPGNTIYF. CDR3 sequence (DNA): TGCGCCAGCAGCTCCCGGGAGGGGAGTCCTGGAAACACCATATATTTT.

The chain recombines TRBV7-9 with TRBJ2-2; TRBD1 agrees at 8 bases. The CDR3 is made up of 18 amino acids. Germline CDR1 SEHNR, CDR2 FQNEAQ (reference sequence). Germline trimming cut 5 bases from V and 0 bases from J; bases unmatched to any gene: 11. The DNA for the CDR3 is TGTGCCAGCAGCCGTAAAAAAGGGGACAGGTCGAACACCGGGGAGCTGTTTTTT. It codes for CASSRKKGDRSNTGELFF. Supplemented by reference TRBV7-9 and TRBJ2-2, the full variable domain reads DTGVSQNPRHKITKRGQNVTFRCDPISEHNRLYWYRQTLGQGPEFLTYFQNEAQLEKSRLLSDRFSAERPKGSFSTLEIQRTEQGDSAMYLCASSRKKGDRSNTGELFFGEGSRLTVL.

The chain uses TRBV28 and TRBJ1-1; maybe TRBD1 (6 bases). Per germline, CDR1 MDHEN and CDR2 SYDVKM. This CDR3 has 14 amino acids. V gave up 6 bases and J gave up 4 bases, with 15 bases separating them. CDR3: CASSRPVRGTEAFF. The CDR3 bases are TGTGCCAGCAGCCGCCCGGTCAGGGGCACTGAAGCTTTCTTT.

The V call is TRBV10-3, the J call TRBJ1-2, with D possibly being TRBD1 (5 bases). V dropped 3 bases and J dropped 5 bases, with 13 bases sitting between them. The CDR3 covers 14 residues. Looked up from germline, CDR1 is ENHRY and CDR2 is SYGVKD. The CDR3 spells CAISEGPEGYGYTF. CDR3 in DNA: TGTGCCATCAGTGAAGGTCCGGAGGGGTATGGCTACACCTTC.

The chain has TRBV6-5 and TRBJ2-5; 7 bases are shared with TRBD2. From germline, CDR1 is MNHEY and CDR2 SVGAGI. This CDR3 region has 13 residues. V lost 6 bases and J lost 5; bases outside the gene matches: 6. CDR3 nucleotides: TGTGCCAGCAGGCGAGAGGGAGGGGAGACCCAGTACTTC. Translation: CASRREGGETQYF.

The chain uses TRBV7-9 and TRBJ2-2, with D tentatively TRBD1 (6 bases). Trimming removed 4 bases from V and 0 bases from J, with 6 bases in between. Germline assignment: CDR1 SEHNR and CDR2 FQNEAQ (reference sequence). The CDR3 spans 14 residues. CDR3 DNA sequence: TGTGCCAGCAGCTGGGACACGAACACCGGGGAGCTGTTTTTT. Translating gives CASSWDTNTGELFF.

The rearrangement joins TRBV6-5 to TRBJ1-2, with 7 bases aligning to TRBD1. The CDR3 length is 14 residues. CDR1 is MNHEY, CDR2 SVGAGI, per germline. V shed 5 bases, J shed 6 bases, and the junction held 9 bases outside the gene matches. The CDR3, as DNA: TGTGCCAGCAGTAATTACAGGGGAGTCCATGGCTACACCTTC. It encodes CASSNYRGVHGYTF.

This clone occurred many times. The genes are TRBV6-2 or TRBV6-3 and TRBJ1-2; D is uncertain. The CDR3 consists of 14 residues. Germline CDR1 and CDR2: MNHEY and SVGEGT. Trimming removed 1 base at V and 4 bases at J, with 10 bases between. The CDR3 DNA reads TGTGCCAGCAGTTACTTTACAGAGAGCTATGGCTACACCTTC. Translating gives CASSYFTESYGYTF.

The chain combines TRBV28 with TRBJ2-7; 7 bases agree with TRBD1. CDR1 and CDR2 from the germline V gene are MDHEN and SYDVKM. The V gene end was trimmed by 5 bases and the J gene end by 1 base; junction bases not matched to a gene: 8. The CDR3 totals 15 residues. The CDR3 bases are TGTGCCAGCAGTCCCTGGGACAGCGAGTCCTACGAGCAGTACTTC. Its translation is CASSPWDSESYEQYF.